This is a list of T cell receptor beta chains from one sample in a study of T cell changes during pregnancy in multiple sclerosis. Sequencing used immunoSEQ multiplex PCR; TCRdb keeps in-frame clones, though not all of them. The table lists about 30,000 clones, 75% to 90% of them singletons, with under 4% in the top ten. The specimen was CD4+ T cells from peripheral blood mononuclear cells, collected in the first trimester of pregnancy. The receptors come from a female donor in good health, enrolled as a control in a pregnancy study. The CDR3 runs from the conserved cysteine through the conserved F or W. The D gene is left open where the match is weak. Rows may omit the clone size; those that give it use once, few, many or a size class.

>TRBV28|17|TRBJ2-1|few|TRBD2
TGTGCCAGCACCTCGGCGGGGGAATTAAGCTCCTACAATGAGCAGTTCTTC
CASTSAGELSSYNEQFF
>TRBV7-9|16|TRBJ2-6|.|.
TGTGCAGCGAGCCAGGGGAAGTTTTCTGGGGCCAACGTCCTGACTTTC
CAASQGKFSGANVLTF
>TRBV30|18|TRBJ2-7|.|TRBD2
TGTGCCTGGCGTACTACTAGGGGCCCGGGACTAGGATCATACGAGCAGTACTTC
CAWRTTRGPGLGSYEQYF
>TRBV6-6|12|TRBJ2-7|once|.
TGTGCCAGCAGTTACTCGAGATACGAGCAGTACTTC
CASSYSRYEQYF
>TRBV4-2|16|TRBJ2-5|.|TRBD2
TGTGCCAGCAGCCAAGGGACTAGCGGGGGGCGGGAGACCCAGTACTTC
CASSQGTSGGRETQYF
>TRBV28|15|TRBJ2-3|.|.
TGTGCCAGCAGTTTATCCGGGTCTAGCACAGATACGCAGTATTTT
CASSLSGSSTDTQYF
>TRBV19|14|TRBJ1-2|.|TRBD1
TGTGCCAGTAGTACCGGACAGGGTAGGGATGGCTACACCTTC
CASSTGQGRDGYTF
>TRBV18|15|TRBJ2-5|.|TRBD2
TGTGCCAGCTCACCCGGGACTAGCGGGGAGGAGACCCAGTACTTC
CASSPGTSGEETQYF
>TRBV5-1|17|TRBJ1-5|.|TRBD1
TGCGCCAGCAGCCCATCAGTCGGGACAGGGGAAGATCAGCCCCAGCATTTT
CASSPSVGTGEDQPQHF
>TRBV2|13|TRBJ2-5|.|.
TGTGCCAGCAGTGATGGCATCCAAGAGACCCAGTACTTC
CASSDGIQETQYF
>TRBV10-3|16|TRBJ2-7|few|TRBD2
TGTGCCATCAGTCCTAGGCCTGGGACTAGCGGGAGCGAGCAGTACTTC
CAISPRPGTSGSEQYF
>TRBV28|15|TRBJ1-1|.|.
TGTGCCAGCAGTTTAGTGCAGGGCCTGAACACTGAAGCTTTCTTT
CASSLVQGLNTEAFF
>TRBV7-3|18|TRBJ2-2|.|TRBD2
TGTGCCAGCAGCTTAATCGGCGGGACTAGCGGGACCACCGGGGAGCTGTTTTTT
CASSLIGGTSGTTGELFF
>TRBV27|15|TRBJ2-3|once|.
TGTGCCAGCAGTTTTCGGCGGCCTAGCACAGATACGCAGTATTTT
CASSFRRPSTDTQYF
>TRBV28|14|TRBJ1-2|.|TRBD1
TGTGCCAGCAGTCAAGGACAGGGGTCTTATGGCTACACCTTC
CASSQGQGSYGYTF
>TRBV27|15|TRBJ1-6|.|TRBD1
TGTGCCAGCAGTTTAACGGGACAGGGAGCGACACCCCTCCACTTT
CASSLTGQGATPLHF
>TRBV19|13|TRBJ1-2|.|TRBD1
TGTGCCAGTAGTATGTGGACAGGGAATGGCTACACCTTC
CASSMWTGNGYTF
>TRBV7-9|13|TRBJ2-3|.|.
TGTGCCAGCAGCTTAGTTCCGGGAGATACGCAGTATTTT
CASSLVPGDTQYF
>TRBV6-1|11|TRBJ1-5|.|.
TGTGCCAGCAGTGGGGCCTGGACCCAGCATTTT
CASSGAWTQHF
>TRBV7-9|13|TRBJ1-1|.|.
TGTGCCAGCAGCTCGGTCAGGGGCACTGAAGCTTTCTTT
CASSSVRGTEAFF
>TRBV4-1|16|TRBJ2-7|.|.
TGCGCCAGCAGCCCTAGGCGGGACGCAGGAACCTACGAGCAGTACTTC
CASSPRRDAGTYEQYF
>TRBV7-2|16|TRBJ1-6|.|TRBD1
TGTGCCAGCAGCTTCACAGGGGGGGCTGTCAATTCACCCCTCCACTTT
CASSFTGGAVNSPLHF
>TRBV30|13|TRBJ1-5|.|.
TGTGCCTGGAGTGACAGCCTTAATCAGCCCCAGCATTTT
CAWSDSLNQPQHF
>TRBV28|19|TRBJ2-7|.|TRBD2
TGTGCCAGCAGTTCCTCCTTTCCGGGACTAGCGGGAGGTATAGGCGAGCAGTACTTC
CASSSSFPGLAGGIGEQYF
>TRBV9|16|TRBJ2-3|.|.
TGTGCCAGCAGCGTTGGGGTGGGGGGGCTCACAGATACGCAGTATTTT
CASSVGVGGLTDTQYF
>TRBV18|16|TRBJ2-1|.|TRBD1
TGTGCCAGCTCACCTGGGACAGGGGCGATTTACAATGAGCAGTTCTTC
CASSPGTGAIYNEQFF
>TRBV6-1|15|TRBJ1-2|.|.
TGTGCCAGCAGTGAAAGCGGGGGGGGAGGGGATGGCTACACCTTC
CASSESGGGGDGYTF
>TRBV28|13|TRBJ2-5|once|.
TGTGCCAGCAGTTTATCTAGCCAAGAGACCCAGTACTTC
CASSLSSQETQYF
>TRBV7-2|15|TRBJ2-5|.|TRBD2
TGTGCCAGCAGCAGTAGCGGGGGGGCAGGAGAGACCCAGTACTTC
CASSSSGGAGETQYF
>TRBV27|15|TRBJ1-6|few|TRBD1
TGTGCCAGCAGCCGTACAGGGGGCGGGAATTCACCCCTCCACTTT
CASSRTGGGNSPLHF
>TRBV7-3|16|TRBJ2-3|.|.
TGTGCCAGCAGCTTATCTTTAGCCACTAGCACAGATACGCAGTATTTT
CASSLSLATSTDTQYF
>TRBV18|16|TRBJ2-7|.|TRBD1
TGTGCCAGCTCACCATCTGGACAGGGAAGAGGCTACGAGCAGTACTTC
CASSPSGQGRGYEQYF
>TRBV6-5|13|TRBJ2-1|.|.
TGTGCCAGCAAGGGGAGGTTCTACAATGAGCAGTTCTTC
CASKGRFYNEQFF
>TRBV25-1|13|TRBJ1-1|.|.
TGTGCCAGCAGTGAAACAGCGAACACTGAAGCTTTCTTT
CASSETANTEAFF
>TRBV29-1|16|TRBJ2-3|.|TRBD1
TGCAGCGCCCGAACTACCGGGACAGCTAGCACAGATACGCAGTATTTT
CSARTTGTASTDTQYF
>TRBV6-5|14|TRBJ2-5|.|TRBD2
TGTGCCAGCGCGGGGGATGTGGGGCAAGAGACCCAGTACTTC
CASAGDVGQETQYF
>TRBV2|15|TRBJ2-7|once|TRBD1
TGTGCCAGCACCGGAAGGACAGGGGGCGCGGGAGAGCAGTACTTC
CASTGRTGGAGEQYF
>TRBV7-7|17|TRBJ2-1|.|TRBD2
TGTGCCAGCAGCTTGGGTTTAGCGGGGGGGCAATACAATGAGCAGTTCTTC
CASSLGLAGGQYNEQFF
>TRBV10-3|15|TRBJ2-7|.|.
TGTGCCATCAGTGAGGGGCAGGCAAACTCCTACGAGCAGTACTTC
CAISEGQANSYEQYF
>TRBV6-4|15|TRBJ2-2|few|.
TGTGCCAGCAGTGCGACAGTCGCGAACACCGGGGAGCTGTTTTTT
CASSATVANTGELFF
>TRBV19|15|TRBJ2-5|.|TRBD1
TGTGCCAGTAGTACCACCCCTCTCGGACAGGGCATACGGTACTTC
CASSTTPLGQGIRYF
>TRBV19|17|TRBJ2-4|.|TRBD1
TGTGCCAGTAGTGATTGGGGGACAGGGGTAGCCAAAAACATTCAGTACTTC
CASSDWGTGVAKNIQYF
>TRBV4-2|15|TRBJ1-2|.|.
TGTGCCAGCAGCCAAGATCTCCGGGTTAACTATGGCTACACCTTC
CASSQDLRVNYGYTF
>TRBV9|14|TRBJ1-2|.|TRBD1
TGTGCCAGCAGCGTTCGGACAGGGCAAAGTGGCTACACCTTC
CASSVRTGQSGYTF
>TRBV6-5|14|TRBJ2-1|.|TRBD2
TGTGCCAGCTGTCGGAGGCTAGCGGGCAATGAGCAGTTCTTC
CASCRRLAGNEQFF
>TRBV7-9|16|TRBJ2-7|.|.
TGTGCCAGCAGCGATACAGGGACCATGACTAGCCGCGAGCAGTACTTC
CASSDTGTMTSREQYF
>TRBV7-3|14|TRBJ2-1|.|TRBD1
TGTGCCAGCAGTAAAGACAGGGGGCGAAATGAGCAGTTCTTC
CASSKDRGRNEQFF
>TRBV7-8|13|TRBJ1-1|.|TRBD1
TGTGCCAGCAGCTTGACAGGGGGCACTGAAGCTTTCTTT
CASSLTGGTEAFF
>TRBV7-9|12|TRBJ1-3|.|.
TGTGCCAGCAGCATATCTGGAAACACCATATATTTT
CASSISGNTIYF